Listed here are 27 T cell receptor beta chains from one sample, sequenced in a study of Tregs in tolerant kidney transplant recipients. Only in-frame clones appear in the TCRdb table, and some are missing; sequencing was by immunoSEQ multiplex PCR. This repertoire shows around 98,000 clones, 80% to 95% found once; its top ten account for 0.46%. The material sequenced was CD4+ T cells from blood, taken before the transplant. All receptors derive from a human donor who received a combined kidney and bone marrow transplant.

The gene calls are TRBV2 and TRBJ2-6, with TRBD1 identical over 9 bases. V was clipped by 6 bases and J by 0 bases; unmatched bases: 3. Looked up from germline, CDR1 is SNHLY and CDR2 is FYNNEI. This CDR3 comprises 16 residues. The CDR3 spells CASSRQGVSGANVLTF. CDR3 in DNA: TGTGCCAGCAGCCGACAGGGGGTCTCTGGGGCCAACGTCCTGACTTTC.

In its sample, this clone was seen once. This CDR3 reads CASGLSGTLDNEQFF. The CDR3 DNA reads TGCGCCAGCGGTTTGAGCGGGACCTTGGACAATGAGCAGTTCTTC. V gene TRBV5-1 combines with J gene TRBJ2-1; 7 nucleotides align to TRBD2. J was trimmed by 5 bases and V by 7 bases; bases with no gene match: 12. CDR1 and CDR2 (germline): SGHRS, YFSETQ. The length of the CDR3 is 15 residues.

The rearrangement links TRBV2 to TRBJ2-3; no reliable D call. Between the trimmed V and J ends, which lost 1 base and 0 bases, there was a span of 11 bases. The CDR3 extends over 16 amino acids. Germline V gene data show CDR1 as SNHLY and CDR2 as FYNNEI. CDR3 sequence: CASSEGVVPSTDTQYF. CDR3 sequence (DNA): TGTGCCAGCAGTGAAGGAGTGGTCCCTAGCACAGATACGCAGTATTTT.

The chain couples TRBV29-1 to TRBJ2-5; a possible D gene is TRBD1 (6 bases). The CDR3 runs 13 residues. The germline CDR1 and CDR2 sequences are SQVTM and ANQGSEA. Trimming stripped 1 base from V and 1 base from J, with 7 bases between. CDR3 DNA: TGCAGCGTTGAAGGGGGGCCCCAAGAGACCCAGTACTTC. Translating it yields CSVEGGPQETQYF.

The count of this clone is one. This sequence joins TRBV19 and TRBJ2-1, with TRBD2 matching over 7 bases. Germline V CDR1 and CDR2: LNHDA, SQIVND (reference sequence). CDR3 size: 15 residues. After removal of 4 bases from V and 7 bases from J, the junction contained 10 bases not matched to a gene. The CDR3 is CASSRAGEVGNEQFF. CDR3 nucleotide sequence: TGTGCCAGTAGTAGGGCGGGAGAGGTTGGGAATGAGCAGTTCTTC.

CDR3 residues: CASNREGLAADTQYF. The CDR3 nucleotides read TGTGCCAGCAACCGAGAGGGACTAGCGGCAGATACGCAGTATTTT. V and J are TRBV13 and TRBJ2-3; TRBD2 agrees at 11 bases. This CDR3 spans 15 amino acids. V lost 7 bases and J lost 4; bases outside the gene matches: 7. Germline V gene lookup returns CDR1 PRHDT and CDR2 FYEKMQ (reference sequence).

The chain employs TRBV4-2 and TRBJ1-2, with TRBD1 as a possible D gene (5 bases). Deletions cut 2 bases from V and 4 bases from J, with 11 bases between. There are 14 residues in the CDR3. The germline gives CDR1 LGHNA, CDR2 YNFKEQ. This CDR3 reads CASSQTGAGYGYTF. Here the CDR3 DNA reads TGTGCCAGCAGCCAAACAGGAGCCGGCTATGGCTACACCTTC.

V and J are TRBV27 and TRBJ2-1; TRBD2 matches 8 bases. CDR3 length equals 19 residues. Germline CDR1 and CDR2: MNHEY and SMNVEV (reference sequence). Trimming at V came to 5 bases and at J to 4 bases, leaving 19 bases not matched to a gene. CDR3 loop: CASSDEGTSWGGAYNEQFF. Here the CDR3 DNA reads TGTGCCAGCAGTGACGAGGGGACTAGTTGGGGAGGAGCGTACAATGAGCAGTTCTTC.

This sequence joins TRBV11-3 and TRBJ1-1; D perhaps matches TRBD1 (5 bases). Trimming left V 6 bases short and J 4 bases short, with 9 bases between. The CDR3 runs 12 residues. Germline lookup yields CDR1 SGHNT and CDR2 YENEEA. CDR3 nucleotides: TGTGCCAGCAGGCAGGGTTCCACTGAAGCTTTCTTT. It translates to CASRQGSTEAFF.

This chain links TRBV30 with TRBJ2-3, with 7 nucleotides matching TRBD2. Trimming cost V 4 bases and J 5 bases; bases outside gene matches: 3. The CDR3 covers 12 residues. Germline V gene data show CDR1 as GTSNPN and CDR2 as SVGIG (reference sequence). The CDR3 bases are TGTGCCTGGAACACGGGGGGAGATACGCAGTATTTT. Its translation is CAWNTGGDTQYF.

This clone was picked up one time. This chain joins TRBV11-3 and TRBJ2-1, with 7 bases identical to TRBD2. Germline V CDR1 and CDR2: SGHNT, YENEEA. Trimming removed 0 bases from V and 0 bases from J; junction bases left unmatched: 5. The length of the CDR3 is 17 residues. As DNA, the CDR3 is TGTGCCAGCAGCTTAGATCACGGCGGGAGCTCCTACAATGAGCAGTTCTTC. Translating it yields CASSLDHGGSSYNEQFF.

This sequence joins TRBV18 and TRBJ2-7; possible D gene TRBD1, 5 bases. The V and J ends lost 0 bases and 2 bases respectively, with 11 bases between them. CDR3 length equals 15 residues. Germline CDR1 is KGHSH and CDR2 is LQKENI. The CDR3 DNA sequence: TGTGCCAGCTCACCACCGGCAGGGATTGCCTACGAGCAGTACTTC. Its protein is CASSPPAGIAYEQYF.

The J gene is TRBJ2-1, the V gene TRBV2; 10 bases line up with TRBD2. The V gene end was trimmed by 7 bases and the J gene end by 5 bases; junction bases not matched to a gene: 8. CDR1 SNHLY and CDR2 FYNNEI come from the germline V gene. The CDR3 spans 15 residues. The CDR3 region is CASIAVLAGDNEQFF. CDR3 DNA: TGTGCCAGCATAGCGGTTCTAGCGGGAGACAATGAGCAGTTCTTC.

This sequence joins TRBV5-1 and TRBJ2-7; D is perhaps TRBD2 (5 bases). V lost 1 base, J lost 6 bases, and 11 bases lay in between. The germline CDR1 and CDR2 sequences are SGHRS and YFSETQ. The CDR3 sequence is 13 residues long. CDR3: CASSLTPEGEQYF. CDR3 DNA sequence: TGCGCCAGCAGCTTGACTCCCGAGGGCGAGCAGTACTTC.

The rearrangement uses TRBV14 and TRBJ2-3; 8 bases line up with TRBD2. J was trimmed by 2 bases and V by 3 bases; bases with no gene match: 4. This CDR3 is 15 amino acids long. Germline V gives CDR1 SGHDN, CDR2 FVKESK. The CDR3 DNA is TGTGCCAGCAGCCAGACGGGAGGGGCCACAGATACGCAGTATTTT. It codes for CASSQTGGATDTQYF.

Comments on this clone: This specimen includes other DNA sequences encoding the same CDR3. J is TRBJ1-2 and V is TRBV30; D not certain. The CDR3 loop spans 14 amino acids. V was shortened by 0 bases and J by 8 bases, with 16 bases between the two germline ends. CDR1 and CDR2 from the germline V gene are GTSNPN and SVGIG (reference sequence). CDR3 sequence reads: CAWSVQFATGGYTF. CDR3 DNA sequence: TGTGCCTGGAGTGTACAGTTTGCCACCGGCGGCTACACCTTC. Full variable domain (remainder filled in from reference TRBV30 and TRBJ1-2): SQTIHQWPATLVQPVGSPLSLECTVEGTSNPNLYWYRQAAGRGLQLLFYSVGIGQISSEVPQNLSASRPQDRQFILSSKKLLLSDSGFYLCAWSVQFATGGYTFGSGTRLTVV.

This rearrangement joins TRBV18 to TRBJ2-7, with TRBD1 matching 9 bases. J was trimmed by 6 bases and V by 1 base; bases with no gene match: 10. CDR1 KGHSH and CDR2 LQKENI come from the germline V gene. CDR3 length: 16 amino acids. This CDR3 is CASSPRGTGTLLEQYF. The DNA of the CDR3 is TGTGCCAGCTCACCACGAGGGACAGGGACCCTCCTCGAGCAGTACTTC. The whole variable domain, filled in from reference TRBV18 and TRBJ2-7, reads NAGVMQNPRHLVRRRGQEARLRCSPMKGHSHVYWYRQLPEEGLKFMVYLQKENIIDESGMPKERFSAEFPKEGPSILRIQQVVRGDSAAYFCASSPRGTGTLLEQYFGPGTRLTVT.

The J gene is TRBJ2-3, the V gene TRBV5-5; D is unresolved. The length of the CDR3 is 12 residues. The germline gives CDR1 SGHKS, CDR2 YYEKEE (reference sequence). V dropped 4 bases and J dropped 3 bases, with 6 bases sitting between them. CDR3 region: CASSPTTDTQYF. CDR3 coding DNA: TGTGCCAGCAGCCCTACTACAGATACGCAGTATTTT.

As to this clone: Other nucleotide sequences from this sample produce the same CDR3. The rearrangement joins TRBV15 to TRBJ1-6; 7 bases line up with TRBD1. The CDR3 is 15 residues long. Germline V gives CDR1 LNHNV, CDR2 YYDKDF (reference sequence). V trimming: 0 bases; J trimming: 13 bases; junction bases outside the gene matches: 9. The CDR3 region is CATSRDRQGGSPLHF. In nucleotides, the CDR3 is TGTGCCACCAGCAGAGATAGACAGGGCGGGTCCCCCCTCCACTTT.

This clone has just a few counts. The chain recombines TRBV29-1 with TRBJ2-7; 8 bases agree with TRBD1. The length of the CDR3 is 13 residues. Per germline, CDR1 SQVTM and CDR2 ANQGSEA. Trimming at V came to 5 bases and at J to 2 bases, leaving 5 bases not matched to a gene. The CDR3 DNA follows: TGCAGCGTTCAAGGACAGGGACCCTACGAGCAGTACTTC. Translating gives CSVQGQGPYEQYF.

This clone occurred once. In DNA, the CDR3 is TGTGCCAGCAGTTTCTCATGGGGCGAGCAGTACTTC. This encodes CASSFSWGEQYF. This chain uses TRBV28 with TRBJ2-5; D remains ambiguous. TRBJ2-7 explains the end of the DNA better; the J call may be wrong. CDR3 length: 12 amino acids. Germline CDR1 and CDR2: MDHEN and SYDVKM.

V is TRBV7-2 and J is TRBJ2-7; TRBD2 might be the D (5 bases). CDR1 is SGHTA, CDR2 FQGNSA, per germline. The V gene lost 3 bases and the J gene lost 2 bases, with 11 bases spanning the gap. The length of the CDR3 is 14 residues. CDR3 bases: TGTGCCAGCAGCTTTATAGCGCCTACCTACGAGCAGTACTTC. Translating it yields CASSFIAPTYEQYF. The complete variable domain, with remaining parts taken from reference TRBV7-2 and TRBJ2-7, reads GAGVSQSPSNKVTEKGKDVELRCDPISGHTALYWYRQSLGQGLEFLIYFQGNSAPDKSGLPSDRFSAERTGGSVSTLTIQRTQQEDSAVYLCASSFIAPTYEQYFGPGTRLTVT.

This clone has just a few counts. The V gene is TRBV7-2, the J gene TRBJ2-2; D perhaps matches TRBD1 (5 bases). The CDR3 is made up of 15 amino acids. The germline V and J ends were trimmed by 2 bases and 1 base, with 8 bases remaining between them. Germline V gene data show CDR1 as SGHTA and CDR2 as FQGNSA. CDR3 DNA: TGTGCCAGCAGCTTATACAGGCTGAACACCGGGGAGCTGTTTTTT. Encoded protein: CASSLYRLNTGELFF.

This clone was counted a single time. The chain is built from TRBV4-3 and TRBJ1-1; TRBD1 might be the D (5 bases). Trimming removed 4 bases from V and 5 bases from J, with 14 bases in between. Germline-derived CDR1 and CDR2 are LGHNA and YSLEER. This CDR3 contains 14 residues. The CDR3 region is CASSRDSGRTEAFF. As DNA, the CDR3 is TGCGCCAGCAGCCGTGATTCAGGGCGGACTGAAGCTTTCTTT.

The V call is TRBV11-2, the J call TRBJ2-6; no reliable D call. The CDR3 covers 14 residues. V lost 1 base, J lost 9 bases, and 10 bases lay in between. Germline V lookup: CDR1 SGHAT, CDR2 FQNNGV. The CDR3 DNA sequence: TGTGCCAGCAGCTTAGTTTCCCAGGTCAACGTCCTGACTTTC. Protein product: CASSLVSQVNVLTF.

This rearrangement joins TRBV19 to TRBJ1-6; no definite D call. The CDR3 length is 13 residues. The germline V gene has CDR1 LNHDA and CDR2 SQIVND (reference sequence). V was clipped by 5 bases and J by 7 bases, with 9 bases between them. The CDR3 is CASSESLNSPLHF. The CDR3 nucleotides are TGTGCCAGTAGTGAGAGTTTGAATTCACCCCTCCACTTT.

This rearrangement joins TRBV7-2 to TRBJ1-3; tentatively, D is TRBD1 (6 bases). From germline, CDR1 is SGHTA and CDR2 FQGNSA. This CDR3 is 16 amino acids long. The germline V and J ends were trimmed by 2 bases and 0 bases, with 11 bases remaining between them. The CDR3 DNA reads TGTGCCAGCAGCTTATTGAGGGGGAGCTCTGGAAACACCATATATTTT. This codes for CASSLLRGSSGNTIYF.